This T cell receptor beta chain was profiled in a study of T cell responses to AZD1222 COVID-19 vaccine. Study-level background: Doses given second, at about 4 or about 12 weeks, were pooled. Findings and caveats of the study: Repertoire collection took place solely once the T cell response had peaked. Donors were chiefly white British, with a greater number of females, and clonal diversity was perhaps underestimated.

Turning to this clone: The target antigen is unknown.

The assay was immunoSEQ multiplex PCR, and TCRdb's table has in-frame clones only and misses some. The sample contains 75,000 to 90,000 clones, about 84% of which appear only once. V was shortened by 6 bases and J by 6 bases, with 9 bases between the two germline ends. Germline CDR1 is DFQATT and CDR2 is SNEGSKA (reference sequence). This CDR3 comprises 11 residues. Sequenced material: peripheral blood, taken on day 0 of AZD1222 vaccination. The sequence derives from an adult in good health. The rearrangement uses TRBV20-1 and TRBJ1-5; TRBD1 is a possible D gene (5 bases). In DNA form, the CDR3 reads TGCAGTGCCGGGGGGAGTCAGCCCCAGCATTTT. Protein product: CSAGGSQPQHF.